What follows is one T cell receptor (beta chain) and its context. A much larger clone sits a single nucleotide away, making a read error possible. Libraries were prepared by immunoSEQ multiplex PCR; TCRdb keeps only in-frame clonotypes and omits some of them. The table includes roughly 490,000 clones, over 65% detected once. The record originates from a study of shared clonotypes between healthy human individuals. The sample consisted of PBMCs. This TCR derives from a woman in her thirties or forties in good health. Some clones in this sample may be carry-over from other donors' samples.

This CDR3 is CASSVLYEQYF. As DNA, the CDR3 is TGTGCCAGCAGTGTCCTCTACGAGCAGTACTTC. The chain combines TRBV25-1 with TRBJ2-7, with D uncertain. The CDR3 length is 11 residues. V shed 4 bases and J shed 3 bases, with 4 bases lying between them. Germline CDR1 MGHDK, CDR2 SYGVNS.